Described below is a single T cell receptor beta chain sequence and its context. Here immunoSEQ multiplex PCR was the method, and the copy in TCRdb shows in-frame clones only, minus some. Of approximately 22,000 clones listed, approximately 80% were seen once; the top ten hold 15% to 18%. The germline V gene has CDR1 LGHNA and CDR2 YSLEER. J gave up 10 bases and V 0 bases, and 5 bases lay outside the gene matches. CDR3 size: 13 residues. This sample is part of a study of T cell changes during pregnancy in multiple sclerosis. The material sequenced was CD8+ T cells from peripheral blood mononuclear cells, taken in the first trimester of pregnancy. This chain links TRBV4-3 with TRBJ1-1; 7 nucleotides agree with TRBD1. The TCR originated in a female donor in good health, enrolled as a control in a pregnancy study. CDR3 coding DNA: TGCGCCAGCAGCCAAGATAGGACAGGACTAGCTTTCTTT. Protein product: CASSQDRTGLAFF.